Listed below are T cell receptor beta chains from one sample, sequenced in a study of blood T cell repertoires in COVID-19. TCRdb keeps only in-frame clones here, not all; method: immunoSEQ multiplex PCR. The sample includes about 360,000 clones, about 86% of them seen just once. What was sequenced was peripheral blood. The source is a woman aged 55-69 years with COVID-19, enrolled during active disease. The CDR3 runs from the conserved cysteine through the conserved F or W. The D gene is left open where the match is weak. Some rows have no size entry. The others give once, few or many, or a class for an expanded clone.

V,D,size,J,DNA,CDR3
TRBV27,NA,NA,TRBJ1-2,TGTGCCAGCAGTTTAAAGACGGGTTATGGCTACACCTTC,CASSLKTGYGYTF
TRBV15,TRBD1,NA,TRBJ1-5,TGTGCCACCAGCAGGGGGACAGAATACAATCAGCCCCAGCATTTT,CATSRGTEYNQPQHF
TRBV4-2,NA,NA,TRBJ1-3,TGTGCCAGCAGCCAAGGCAGCTCTGGAAACACCATATATTTT,CASSQGSSGNTIYF
TRBV7-2,NA,NA,TRBJ2-1,TGTGCCAGCAGCTTAGTTTTTGGGAGCTCCTACAATGAGCAGTTCTTC,CASSLVFGSSYNEQFF
TRBV4-1,TRBD2,NA,TRBJ2-1,TGCGCCCGCAGCCGCCCCGCGAGCGGGGGGGCCGGTGGGTCCCACAATGAGCAGTTCTTC,CARSRPASGGAGGSHNEQFF
TRBV5-1,TRBD2,NA,TRBJ2-3,TGCGCCAGCAGCTTGACTAGCGGGGGAGCAGATACGCAGTATTTT,CASSLTSGGADTQYF
TRBV6-5,NA,NA,TRBJ1-1,TGTGCCAGCACTAATAGCCAGGGCATGAACACTGAAGCTTTCTTT,CASTNSQGMNTEAFF
TRBV7-2,TRBD2,NA,TRBJ2-1,TGTGCCAGCAGCTTAGCCAGCGGGGGGGCCCCCTACAATGAGCAGTTCTTC,CASSLASGGAPYNEQFF
TRBV13,TRBD2,NA,TRBJ2-5,TGTGCCAGCAGCGCGGGACTAGCTGGGGAGACCCAGTACTTC,CASSAGLAGETQYF
TRBV30,NA,NA,TRBJ1-4,TGTGCCTGGAGAAAGGGAGCGTTTAATGAAAAACTGTTTTTT,CAWRKGAFNEKLFF
TRBV2,TRBD1,NA,TRBJ2-1,TGTGCCAGCACACCGGGACAGGGACGCCTCAATGAGCAGTTCTTC,CASTPGQGRLNEQFF
TRBV10-3,TRBD2,NA,TRBJ2-2,TGTGCCATCAGTCGAGCGGGGGGGGACACCGGGGAGCTGTTTTTT,CAISRAGGDTGELFF
TRBV7-6,NA,few,TRBJ1-4,TGTGCCAGCAGACCCGGCGGAGTAGGCGAAAAACTGTTTTTT,CASRPGGVGEKLFF
TRBV4-2,TRBD1,once,TRBJ2-7,TGTGCCAGCAGCCAGGTAACCGGGACAGTCTACGAGCAGTACTTC,CASSQVTGTVYEQYF
TRBV6-5,NA,NA,TRBJ1-3,TGTGCCAGCATCCGCGGAAACTCTGGAAACACCATATATTTT,CASIRGNSGNTIYF
TRBV9,NA,NA,TRBJ2-2,TGTGCCACCGGCAGGGGCGGTGCTTACACCGGGGAGCTGTTTTTT,CATGRGGAYTGELFF
TRBV6-4,TRBD2,NA,TRBJ2-3,TGTGCCAGCAAGTGGCCCCCACGACTAGCGGGGGGGAGCAATACGCAGTATTTT,CASKWPPRLAGGSNTQYF
TRBV7-3,TRBD2,few,TRBJ2-1,TGTGCCAGCAGCGCGGGACTAGCGCCCTACAATGAGCAGTTCTTC,CASSAGLAPYNEQFF
TRBV2,NA,NA,TRBJ2-6,TGTGCCAGCAGTGCGGAGGGTTTTGGGGCCAACGTCCTGACTTTC,CASSAEGFGANVLTF
TRBV15,TRBD1,NA,TRBJ1-2,TGTGCCACCAGCAGAGACAGGGGGAGCTACACCTTC,CATSRDRGSYTF
TRBV6-1,NA,NA,TRBJ2-3,TGTGCCAGCAGTGAAGCGCCGTTAGGCACAGATACGCAGTATTTT,CASSEAPLGTDTQYF
TRBV19,NA,NA,TRBJ1-2,TGTGCCAGTAGTGACATCCCCGAAGCTGGCTACACCTTC,CASSDIPEAGYTF
TRBV3-1/TRBV3-2,NA,NA,TRBJ2-5,TGTGCCAGCAGCCAAGTCCAGGATTTATCGGGGGAGACCCAGTACTTC,CASSQVQDLSGETQYF
TRBV7-2,NA,NA,TRBJ2-3,TGTGCCAGCAGCTTAGTCGGTCCGGGCACAGATACGCAGTATTTT,CASSLVGPGTDTQYF
TRBV9,NA,NA,TRBJ1-6,TGTGCCAGCAGCGTAGGGGGGGGAGATAATTCACCCCTCCACTTT,CASSVGGGDNSPLHF
TRBV6-5,NA,NA,TRBJ1-2,TGTGCCAGCAGTCAGGGAAGTGCCTACACCTTC,CASSQGSAYTF
TRBV7-9,TRBD2,NA,TRBJ2-3,TGTGCCAGCAGCCCTAGCGGGGGCCCAACAGATACGCAGTATTTT,CASSPSGGPTDTQYF
TRBV5-8,NA,NA,TRBJ1-6,TGTGCCAGCAGCTTGGCGAGCTTGGGATCTGGACAGATTAAATTCACCCTCCACTTT,CASSLASLGSGQIKFTLHF
TRBV9,TRBD2,NA,TRBJ2-2,TGTGCCAGCAGCGGTCGGGGCGGGAGAAGATCCGGGGAGCTGTTTTTT,CASSGRGGRRSGELFF
TRBV4-3,NA,NA,TRBJ1-2,TGCGCCAGCAGCCCGAGCCGGACAAGCAAATCCTATGGCTACACCTTC,CASSPSRTSKSYGYTF
TRBV5-1,NA,NA,TRBJ2-5,TGCGCCAGCAGCCCGACAGTACAAGAGACCCAGTACTTC,CASSPTVQETQYF
TRBV18,NA,NA,TRBJ1-2,TGTGCCAGCTCACTAGGAGGGGACTACTATGGCTACACCTTC,CASSLGGDYYGYTF
TRBV6-4,TRBD2,NA,TRBJ2-2,TGTGCCAGCAGTGACCCCCAAGCGGGGGATACCGGGGAGCTGTTTTTT,CASSDPQAGDTGELFF
TRBV10-2,NA,NA,TRBJ2-7,TGCGCCAGCAAGCCGGACACAGGGACATACGAGCAGTACTTC,CASKPDTGTYEQYF
TRBV6-1,NA,NA,TRBJ1-1,TGTGCCAGCAGTGAAACCCCAGGGTGGGGCACTGAAGCTTTCTTT,CASSETPGWGTEAFF
TRBV25-1,NA,once,TRBJ1-2,TGTGCCAGCAGTGAATTAAGGACACCCCCTAACTATGGCTACACCTTC,CASSELRTPPNYGYTF
TRBV3-1/TRBV3-2,NA,NA,TRBJ1-3,TGTGCCAGCAGCCGCCCGGGCTCTGGAAACACCATATATTTT,CASSRPGSGNTIYF
TRBV12-3/TRBV12-4,NA,NA,TRBJ1-2,TGTGCCAGCAGTTTGAGCGAAGGCTACACCTTC,CASSLSEGYTF
TRBV7-2,TRBD1,NA,TRBJ2-7,TGTGCCAGCAGCCGCGGGACAGGTGATGCCTACGAGCAGTACTTC,CASSRGTGDAYEQYF
TRBV7-3,NA,few,TRBJ2-3,TGTGCCAGCAGCTTATTGGGGCGCGATACGCAGTATTTT,CASSLLGRDTQYF
TRBV29-1,TRBD1,NA,TRBJ2-7,TGCAGCGTTCCCTCCGAGACAGGGGGGACATACGAGCAGTACTTC,CSVPSETGGTYEQYF
TRBV2,NA,few,TRBJ1-5,TGTGCCAGCAGTGAAAGGGGGATTCAGCCCCAGCATTTT,CASSERGIQPQHF
TRBV6-2/TRBV6-3,TRBD2,NA,TRBJ2-5,TGTGCCAGCAGTCTGACTAGCGGGGGGATCGAGACCCAGTACTTC,CASSLTSGGIETQYF
TRBV11-3,NA,NA,TRBJ2-2,TGTGCCAGCAGCCTAGGACAGCCGGGACAACGATTCAACACCGGGGAGCTGTTTTTT,CASSLGQPGQRFNTGELFF